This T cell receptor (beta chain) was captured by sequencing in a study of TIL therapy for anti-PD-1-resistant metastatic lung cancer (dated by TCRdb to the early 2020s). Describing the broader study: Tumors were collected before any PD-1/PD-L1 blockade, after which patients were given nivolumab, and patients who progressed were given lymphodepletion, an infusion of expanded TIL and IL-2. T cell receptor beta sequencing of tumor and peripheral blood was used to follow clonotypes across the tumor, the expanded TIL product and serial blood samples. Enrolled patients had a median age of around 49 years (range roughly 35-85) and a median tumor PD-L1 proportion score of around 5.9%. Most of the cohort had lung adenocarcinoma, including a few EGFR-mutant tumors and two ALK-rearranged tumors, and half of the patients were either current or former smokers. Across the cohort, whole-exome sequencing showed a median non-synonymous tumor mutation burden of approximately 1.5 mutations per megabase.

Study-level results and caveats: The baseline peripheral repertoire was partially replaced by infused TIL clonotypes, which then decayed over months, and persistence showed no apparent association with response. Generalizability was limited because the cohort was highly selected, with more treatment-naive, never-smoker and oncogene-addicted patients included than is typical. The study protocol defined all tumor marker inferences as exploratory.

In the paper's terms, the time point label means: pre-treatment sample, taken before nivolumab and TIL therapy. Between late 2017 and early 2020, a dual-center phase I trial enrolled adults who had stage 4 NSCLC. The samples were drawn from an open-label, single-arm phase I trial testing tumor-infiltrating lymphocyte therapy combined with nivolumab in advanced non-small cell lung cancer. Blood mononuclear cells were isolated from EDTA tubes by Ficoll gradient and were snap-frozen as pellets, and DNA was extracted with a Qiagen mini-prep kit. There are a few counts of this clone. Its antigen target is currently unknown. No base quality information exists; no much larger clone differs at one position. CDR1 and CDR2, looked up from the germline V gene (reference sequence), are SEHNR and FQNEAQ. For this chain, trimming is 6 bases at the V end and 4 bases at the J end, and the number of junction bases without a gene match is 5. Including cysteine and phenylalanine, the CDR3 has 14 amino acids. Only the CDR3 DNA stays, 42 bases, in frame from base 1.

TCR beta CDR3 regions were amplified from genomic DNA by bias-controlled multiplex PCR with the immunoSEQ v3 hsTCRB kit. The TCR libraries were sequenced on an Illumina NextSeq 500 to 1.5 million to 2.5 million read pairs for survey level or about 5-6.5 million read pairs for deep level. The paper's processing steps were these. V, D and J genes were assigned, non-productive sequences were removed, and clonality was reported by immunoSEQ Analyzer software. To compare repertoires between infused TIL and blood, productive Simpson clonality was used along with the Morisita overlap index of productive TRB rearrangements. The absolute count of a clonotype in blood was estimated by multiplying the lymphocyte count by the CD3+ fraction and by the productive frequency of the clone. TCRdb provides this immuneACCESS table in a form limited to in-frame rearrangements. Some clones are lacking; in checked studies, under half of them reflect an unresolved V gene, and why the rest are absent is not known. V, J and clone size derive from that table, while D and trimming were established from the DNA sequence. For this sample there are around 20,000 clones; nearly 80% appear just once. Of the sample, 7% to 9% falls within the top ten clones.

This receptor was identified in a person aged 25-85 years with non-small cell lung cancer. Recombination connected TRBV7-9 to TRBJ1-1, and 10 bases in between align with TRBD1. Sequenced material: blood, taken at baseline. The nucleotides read TGTGCCAGCAGTACCGACAGGGGGCTCACTGAAGCTTTCTTT. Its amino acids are CASSTDRGLTEAFF.